Detailed here is one T cell receptor beta chain. The sample originates from a study of blood T cell repertoires in COVID-19. Study-level background: COVID-19 samples from acute and convalescent phases originated in the United States, Italy and Spain.

Clones were read by immunoSEQ multiplex PCR, and TCRdb kept only the in-frame ones, dropping some. The profile shows about 150,000 clones, approximately 81% of them singletons. The specimen sequenced was peripheral blood. This sequence was found in an older woman with COVID-19, enrolled during active disease.

The DNA for the CDR3 is TGTGCCAGCAGTGAGACAGGGAGAGAAAAACTGTTTTTT. Amino acids: CASSETGREKLFF. The V gene is TRBV6-1, the J gene TRBJ1-4; TRBD1 aligns across 7 bases. CDR1 is MNHNS, CDR2 SASEGT, per germline. This CDR3 comprises 13 residues. V lost 3 bases and J lost 8; bases outside the gene matches: 3.